This T cell receptor (beta chain) was identified in a study of T cells in Graves' hyperthyroidism and ophthalmopathy. J gave up 2 bases and V 5 bases, and 4 bases lay outside the gene matches. CDR3 length equals 14 residues. Germline V CDR1 and CDR2: SGHTA, FQGTGA. Amplification of TCR beta CDR3 regions was performed using RNA transcripts as template. During a first-round RT-PCR of the TCR CDR3, the HTBI primer set was used. TCRdb independently ran MiXCR on the multiplex PCR reads; one entry per CDR3 protein. The repertoire holds roughly 700,000 distinct CDR3 sequences, with 15% to 20% as singletons. Points from the study as a whole: The majority of expanded thyroid clonotypes above 0.001 also appeared in blood.

This clonotype was counted many times. Its target is not known. This clonotype originated in a man aged 50 to 59 with Graves' hyperthyroidism. The sequenced sample consisted of blood. The chain recombines TRBV7-3 with TRBJ2-5, with 8 positions matching TRBD2. DNA of the CDR3: TGTGCCAGCAGCCCGGGGGGGCTTCAAGAGACCCAGTACTTC. Translated, it gives CASSPGGLQETQYF.